This T cell receptor beta chain was sequenced during a study of blood T cell repertoires in COVID-19. Study details: Both acute and convalescent COVID-19 samples were obtained from the United States, Italy and Spain. T cells, B-cell-depleted T cells, or PBMCs supplied cDNA or gDNA.

Within the 2 weeks before study entry, each person in the exposed group met a COVID-19 case. Assay used: immunoSEQ multiplex PCR; TCRdb lists only in-frame clones, some missing. The data show under 250,000 clones, about 87% seen once. The germline CDR1 and CDR2 sequences are SQVTM and ANQGSEA. V lost 5 bases, J lost 3 bases, and 5 bases stayed unmatched. The CDR3 extends over 13 amino acids. The clonotype was recovered from a woman aged 40-49 years who had been exposed to COVID-19. The sequenced sample was PBMCs or T cells enriched from blood (not recorded which). V usage is TRBV29-1 and J usage is TRBJ1-1; TRBD1 aligns across 8 bases. CDR3 amino acids: CSVTYRGDTEAFF. The CDR3 DNA follows: TGCAGCGTTACGTACAGGGGGGACACTGAAGCTTTCTTT.